The 17 T cell receptor beta chains below all came from one sample that was sequenced in a study of blood T cell repertoires in COVID-19. Clones were read by immunoSEQ multiplex PCR, and TCRdb kept only the in-frame ones, dropping some. Counted here are some 190,000 clones, 80% to 90% occurring once; the ten biggest clones make up roughly 3%. Sequencing was done on a sample of peripheral blood. These receptors came from a man between 60 and 70 years old with acute or convalescent COVID-19.

This clone was counted a single time. V gene TRBV12-3 or TRBV12-4 combines with J gene TRBJ2-1, with 9 bases matching TRBD1. The CDR3 loop spans 13 amino acids. Germline trimming cut 10 bases from V and 7 bases from J; bases unmatched to any gene: 8. The CDR3 sequence: CATDNRGHNEQFF. The CDR3 nucleotides are TGTGCCACAGATAACAGGGGGCATAATGAGCAGTTCTTC.

This clone is a singleton in its sample. The chain carries TRBV12-3 or TRBV12-4 and TRBJ1-1; possible D gene TRBD1, 6 bases. V dropped 6 bases and J dropped 5 bases, with 13 bases sitting between them. The CDR3 has 13 amino acids. The CDR3 sequence: CASSGQRGTEAFF. CDR3 bases: TGTGCCAGCAGCGGACAGCGAGGAACTGAAGCTTTCTTT.

The V call is TRBV18, the J call TRBJ1-1; the match to TRBD1 covers 8 bases. V dropped 0 bases and J dropped 10; count of bases not matched to a gene: 13. The germline V gene has CDR1 KGHSH and CDR2 LQKENI. This CDR3 is built from 16 residues. The CDR3 reads CASSPPGTGPRAGAFF. The CDR3 DNA is TGTGCCAGCTCACCACCGGGGACAGGACCTCGAGCCGGAGCTTTCTTT.

V gene TRBV18 combines with J gene TRBJ2-7; D unclear. The germline V and J ends were trimmed by 1 base and 0 bases, with 13 bases remaining between them. Germline-derived CDR1 and CDR2 are KGHSH and LQKENI. The CDR3 runs to 16 residues. Here the CDR3 reads CASSPRPTTNSYEQYF. The CDR3, as DNA: TGTGCCAGCTCACCACGTCCAACAACCAACTCCTACGAGCAGTACTTC. The full variable domain, its missing parts supplied by reference TRBV18 and TRBJ2-7, is NAGVMQNPRHLVRRRGQEARLRCSPMKGHSHVYWYRQLPEEGLKFMVYLQKENIIDESGMPKERFSAEFPKEGPSILRIQQVVRGDSAAYFCASSPRPTTNSYEQYFGPGTRLTVT.

This clone turned up a few times. V and J are TRBV19 and TRBJ2-5; D unclear. V was trimmed by 4 bases and J by 1 base, leaving 13 bases between them. Germline assignment: CDR1 LNHDA and CDR2 SQIVND (reference sequence). The CDR3 loop spans 15 amino acids. The CDR3 nucleotides read TGTGCCAGTAGTAGTAACTACGGTCGCCAAGAGACCCAGTACTTC. Translation: CASSSNYGRQETQYF.

This clone occurred once. This sequence joins TRBV2 and TRBJ2-1, with 8 bases matching TRBD1. V was pared by 2 bases and J by 6 bases, with 3 bases of the junction left unmatched. The length of the CDR3 is 14 residues. Germline values: CDR1 SNHLY, CDR2 FYNNEI. This chain's CDR3 is CASSEQGAINEQFF. In nucleotides, the CDR3 is TGTGCCAGCAGTGAACAGGGGGCGATCAATGAGCAGTTCTTC.

The rearrangement uses TRBV28 and TRBJ1-1; D possibly corresponds to TRBD1 (5 bases). With 1 base removed from V and 4 bases from J, the gap between germline ends came to 16 bases. The CDR3 spans 16 residues. Germline CDR1 reads MDHEN; CDR2 reads SYDVKM. The CDR3 DNA follows: TGTGCCAGCAGTTTATCTCCCCCGGGGGATTCCACTGAAGCTTTCTTT. This codes for CASSLSPPGDSTEAFF.

The rearrangement joins TRBV6-6 to TRBJ2-1; 9 bases match TRBD1. Germline CDR1 MNHNY, CDR2 SVGAGI (reference sequence). Trimming took 2 bases from V and 14 from J; bases not matched to a gene: 4. CDR3 length equals 12 residues. CDR3 coding DNA: TGTGCCAGCAGTTACGGGACAGGGTGGGAGTTCTTC. It encodes CASSYGTGWEFF.

The chain recombines TRBV7-9 with TRBJ2-7, with 9 bases lining up with TRBD2. Germline CDR1 is SEHNR and CDR2 is FQNEAQ (reference sequence). V was clipped by 7 bases and J by 5 bases; unmatched bases: 9. CDR3 length: 14 amino acids. CDR3 sequence: CASTIAGDGNEQYF. The CDR3 region has the DNA TGTGCCAGCACGATAGCGGGAGACGGCAACGAGCAGTACTTC.

The CDR3 DNA sequence: TGTGCCACCAGTGAAGCTCTAGCGGGAGGACCTAGGAGCTCCTACAATGAGCAGTTCTTC. Its protein is CATSEALAGGPRSSYNEQFF. This sequence joins TRBV24-1 and TRBJ2-1; TRBD2 matches 11 bases. Losses at the gene ends were 4 bases for V and 0 bases for J; bases not matched to a gene: 13. CDR3 length equals 20 residues. Germline CDR1 reads KGHDR; CDR2 reads SFDVKD.

V is TRBV27 and J is TRBJ2-1; D is possibly TRBD2 (6 bases). V was shortened by 2 bases and J by 5 bases, with 13 bases between the two germline ends. The CDR3 is made up of 15 amino acids. Germline lookup yields CDR1 MNHEY and CDR2 SMNVEV (reference sequence). The CDR3 nucleotides read TGTGCCAGCAGTTTAACGGGAGCCGTTCACAATGAGCAGTTCTTC. This translates into CASSLTGAVHNEQFF.

V usage is TRBV24-1 and J usage is TRBJ2-1; 12 nucleotides agree with TRBD1. The V and J ends lost 3 bases and 8 bases, in that order; junction bases with no gene match: 4. CDR3 length: 15 amino acids. Germline CDR1 KGHDR, CDR2 SFDVKD. This CDR3 reads CATSDPGQGAYEQFF. The CDR3 bases are TGTGCCACCAGTGATCCGGGACAGGGGGCCTATGAGCAGTTCTTC.

The rearrangement uses TRBV9 and TRBJ2-2; tentatively, D is TRBD1 (7 bases). This CDR3 comprises 15 residues. Germline CDR1 and CDR2: SGDLS and YYNGEE. Trimming stripped 6 bases from V and 1 base from J, with 13 bases between. In DNA, the CDR3 is TGTGCCAGCAAGGCCCAGGGGGGGAACACCGGGGAGCTGTTTTTT. This gives the protein CASKAQGGNTGELFF.

CDR3 nucleotide sequence: TGTGCCAGCAGCTCTAGCGGGAGTTCCCATGAGCAGTTCTTC. Amino acids: CASSSSGSSHEQFF. The V gene is TRBV7-2, the J gene TRBJ2-1, with 10 bases lining up with TRBD2. The germline CDR1 and CDR2 sequences are SGHTA and FQGNSA. This CDR3 spans 14 amino acids. V shed 4 bases and J 8 bases; nucleotides not matched to a gene: 5.

The chain couples TRBV28 to TRBJ2-1, with D possibly TRBD2 on 5 matching bases. Germline loops: CDR1 MDHEN, CDR2 SYDVKM. V was cut by 6 bases and J by 0 bases, with 15 bases left in between. This CDR3 region has 16 residues. The CDR3 sequence is CASSSLGGGSYNEQFF. The CDR3 DNA is TGTGCCAGCAGCTCTCTTGGCGGAGGCTCCTACAATGAGCAGTTCTTC.

The rearrangement uses TRBV19 and TRBJ1-2; the match to TRBD1 covers 9 bases. Germline V CDR1 and CDR2: LNHDA, SQIVND (reference sequence). The V segment lost 1 base and the J segment 7 bases; nucleotides outside the gene matches: 7. This CDR3 contains 15 residues. The DNA for the CDR3 is TGTGCCAGTAGTATAGCCCTGGGACAGGGAGGTGGCTACACCTTC. This encodes CASSIALGQGGGYTF.

This clone turned up a few times. An end of the junction differs from the germline gene, which may be a read error. The chain uses TRBV5-4 and TRBJ2-1; the match to TRBD2 covers 13 bases. This CDR3 comprises 15 residues. The germline V gene has CDR1 SGHNT and CDR2 YYREEE (reference sequence). CDR3 amino acids: CASSYPGTSGAGGVF. The CDR3 DNA sequence: TGTGCCAGCAGCTACCCCGGGACTAGCGGGGCCGGGGGTGTCTTC.